The clone carrying this T cell receptor beta chain occurred a few times. What it binds is unknown. These data belong to a study of cytomegalovirus exposure and HLA in healthy donors. Study-level background: Out of fewer than 400 genotyped donors, less than 90% belonged to the Caucasian-associated ancestry cluster.

Study-level results: Presence/absence analyses assumed roughly uniform sequencing depth across donors, which may not hold. HLA restriction was apparent for most CMV-associated TCR beta chains in a later analysis.

V was trimmed by 5 bases and J by 8 bases, leaving 18 bases between them. The CDR3 loop spans 15 amino acids. From germline, CDR1 is LNHDA and CDR2 SQIVND (reference sequence). PCR primers comprised 60 Vbeta and 13 Jbeta primers. The method was immunoSEQ multiplex PCR; TCRdb's version includes in-frame clones alone and lacks a portion of them. The sample records about 88,000 clones, 85% to 90% being singletons. The receptor's source is a man between 18 and 35 years old in good health and CMV-seronegative. Sequenced material: PBMCs. The V call is TRBV19, the J call TRBJ1-4; the D is unclear. CDR3 loop: CASSEASGVGEKLFF. The CDR3 DNA reads TGTGCCAGTAGTGAGGCTTCCGGGGTAGGAGAAAAACTGTTTTTT.